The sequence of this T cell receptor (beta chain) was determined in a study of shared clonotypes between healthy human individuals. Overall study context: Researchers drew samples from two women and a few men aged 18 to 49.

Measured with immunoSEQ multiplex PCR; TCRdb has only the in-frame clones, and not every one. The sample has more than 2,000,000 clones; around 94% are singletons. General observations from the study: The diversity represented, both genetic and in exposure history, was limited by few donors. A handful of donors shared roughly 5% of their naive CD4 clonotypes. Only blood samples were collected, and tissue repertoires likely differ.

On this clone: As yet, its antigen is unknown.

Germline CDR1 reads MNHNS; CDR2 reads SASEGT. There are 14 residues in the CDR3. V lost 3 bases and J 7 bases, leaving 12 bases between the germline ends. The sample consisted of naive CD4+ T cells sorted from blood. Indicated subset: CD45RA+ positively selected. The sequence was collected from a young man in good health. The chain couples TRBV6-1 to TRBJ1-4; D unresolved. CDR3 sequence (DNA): TGTGCCAGCAGTGACCAGTTTATGGGTGAAAAACTGTTTTTT. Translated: CASSDQFMGEKLFF.